Listed below are T cell receptor beta chains from one sample, sequenced in a study of blood T cell repertoires in COVID-19. Data came from immunoSEQ multiplex PCR; TCRdb stores just in-frame clones and leaves some out. The sample carries 350,000 or so clones, about nine tenths recorded once. Sequenced material: peripheral blood. These receptors were collected from a woman between 55 and 75 years old with COVID-19, enrolled during active disease. CDR3s include the opening cysteine and the closing phenylalanine or tryptophan. A D gene is named only where the DNA matches it firmly. Size values are once, few and many counts, or a class for expanded clones, and some rows have none.

once	TRBD1	TRBJ2-7	TRBV2	TGTGCCAGCAGGGCCGGGACAGGGTCGTCTAACGAGCAGTACTTC	CASRAGTGSSNEQYF
.	.	TRBJ1-4	TRBV30	TGTGCCTGGAGTGGACAAGGTAGTGAAAAACTGTTTTTT	CAWSGQGSEKLFF
.	TRBD2	TRBJ2-3	TRBV5-4	TGTGCCAGCAGCTTTAGACTAGCGGGGAACGCAGATACGCAGTATTTT	CASSFRLAGNADTQYF
.	.	TRBJ1-4	TRBV20-1	TGCAGTGCTAGTATGAGGGCAGTATCTGAAAAACTGTTTTTT	CSASMRAVSEKLFF
.	TRBD2	TRBJ2-5	TRBV5-1	TGCGCCAGCAGCATACTAGCGGGGGGCTCCCAAGAGACCCAGTACTTC	CASSILAGGSQETQYF
.	TRBD2	TRBJ2-3	TRBV20-1	TGCAGTGCTAGTTCCCGGACTAGCGGGACAGATACGCAGTATTTT	CSASSRTSGTDTQYF
.	TRBD1	TRBJ1-6	TRBV4-1	TGCGCCAGCAGGCAACTCGGGACAGGGTTGAATTCACCCCTCCACTTT	CASRQLGTGLNSPLHF
.	.	TRBJ1-5	TRBV5-8	TGTGCCAGCAGCTGGGGGGGGGTTGGGCAGCCCCAGCATTTT	CASSWGGVGQPQHF
once	TRBD1	TRBJ1-2	TRBV3-1/TRBV3-2	TGTGCCAGCAGCCGGACAGGGTTTGGCTACACCTTC	CASSRTGFGYTF
.	TRBD1	TRBJ1-2	TRBV5-8	TGTGCCAGCAGCTTGGTGAGGGGGCTCTATGGCTACACCTTC	CASSLVRGLYGYTF
.	TRBD1	TRBJ1-5	TRBV2	TGTGCCAGCAGAGGACAGGGGGACCAGCCCCAGCATTTT	CASRGQGDQPQHF
.	.	TRBJ2-5	TRBV28	TGTGCCAGCAGGGACAGTGGGGAGACCCAGTACTTC	CASRDSGETQYF
.	.	TRBJ2-1	TRBV9	TGTGCCAGCAGCGTAGTCAGGTTCGGTGAGCAGTTCTTC	CASSVVRFGEQFF
once	.	TRBJ1-2	TRBV4-1	TGCGCCAGCAGCCCCACAGGGCTGAACTATGGCTACACCTTC	CASSPTGLNYGYTF
.	TRBD1	TRBJ1-5	TRBV2	TGTGCCAGCAGTGAAACAGGGGGCTCCAATCAGCCCCAGCATTTT	CASSETGGSNQPQHF
.	TRBD1	TRBJ1-1	TRBV10-1	TGCGCCAGCAGTCCGGACAGGGCCCAAAGGGCTTTCTTT	CASSPDRAQRAFF
.	.	TRBJ1-5	TRBV19	TGTGCCAGTAGTATCCGAGGACAGCCCCAGCATTTT	CASSIRGQPQHF
.	TRBD1	TRBJ2-7	TRBV18	TGTGCCAGCTCACCAGGGACAGGGGGGTACGAGCAGTACTTC	CASSPGTGGYEQYF
once	.	TRBJ1-3	TRBV24-1	TGTGCCACCAGTGATTTTGGACAGAGCTCTGGAAACACCATATATTTT	CATSDFGQSSGNTIYF
.	.	TRBJ2-4	TRBV19	TGTGCCAGTAAACAGAGGGAGCTCGAAAACATTCAGTACTTC	CASKQRELENIQYF
.	TRBD2	TRBJ2-4	TRBV4-2	TGTGCCAGCAGCCAAGGGTTAGCGGGGGGCCTGTTAGCCAAAAACATTCAGTACTTC	CASSQGLAGGLLAKNIQYF
.	TRBD1	TRBJ1-3	TRBV5-8	TGTGCCAGCAGCTTGGAGGGGGCTAGGGGAAACACCATATATTTT	CASSLEGARGNTIYF
.	.	TRBJ1-1	TRBV27	TGTGCCAGCAGTTCCGCGATTTGGGGGGACCGCTTGAACACTGAAGCTTTCTTT	CASSSAIWGDRLNTEAFF
.	TRBD2	TRBJ2-3	TRBV2	TGTGCCAGCAGTCCCGGACTAGCGGGTGCCTCAGATACGCAGTATTTT	CASSPGLAGASDTQYF
.	.	TRBJ1-2	TRBV6-5	TGTGCCAGCAGTTACTCGAGACAGGTGAACTATGGCTACACCTTC	CASSYSRQVNYGYTF
.	.	TRBJ1-1	TRBV30	TGTGCCTGGAGTGGCGTCCGCGGAGATATAGCTTTCTTT	CAWSGVRGDIAFF
.	TRBD1	TRBJ1-4	TRBV5-6	TGTGCCAGCAGCTTAGACAGGGACCGAGAAAAACTGTTTTTT	CASSLDRDREKLFF
.	TRBD1	TRBJ1-1	TRBV7-9	TGTGCCAGCAGCTTAGGTGGGGCAGGGGGAAGGACTGAAGCTTTCTTT	CASSLGGAGGRTEAFF
.	.	TRBJ1-1	TRBV11-3	TGTGCCAGCAGCTCTATAGAAACTGAAGCTTTCTTT	CASSSIETEAFF
.	TRBD1	TRBJ1-4	TRBV6-5	TGTGCCAGCAGTTGGGACAGCAGAGAAAAACTGTTTTTT	CASSWDSREKLFF
.	TRBD2	TRBJ2-2	TRBV19	TGTGCCAGTAGGGTAGCGGGGGTGGGTCGGACCGGGGAGCTGTTTTTT	CASRVAGVGRTGELFF
.	TRBD1	TRBJ1-6	TRBV5-1	TGCGCCAGCAGCTCGTCGACAGGGCAGAATTCACCCCTCCACTTT	CASSSSTGQNSPLHF
.	.	TRBJ1-6	TRBV23-1	TGCGCCAGCAGTCAATACCGGGTGGGACACTGTAATTCACCCCTCCACTTT	CASSQYRVGHCNSPLHF
once	.	TRBJ2-2	TRBV18	TGTGCCAGCTCACCACAGCCCGGGGAGCTGTTTTTT	CASSPQPGELFF
.	TRBD2	TRBJ2-4	TRBV19	TGTGCCAGTAGTATAGATCTGGTTAGCGGGAACAAAAACATTCAGTACTTC	CASSIDLVSGNKNIQYF
.	.	TRBJ1-1	TRBV6-5	TGTGCCAGCAGTTACTCCCCGTCAGGTGAAGCTTTCTTT	CASSYSPSGEAFF
once	.	TRBJ1-1	TRBV18	TGTGCCAGCTCACCAACCGAGCACACTGAAGCTTTCTTT	CASSPTEHTEAFF
.	.	TRBJ1-3	TRBV6-6	TGTGCCAGCAGACCCGGGGGTACTGGAAACACCATATATTTT	CASRPGGTGNTIYF
.	TRBD1	TRBJ2-1	TRBV7-8	TGTGCCAGCAGCCCAGCCCCCGGGACAGATGACAATGAGCAGTTCTTC	CASSPAPGTDDNEQFF
.	TRBD2	TRBJ2-7	TRBV27	TGTGCCAGCAGTCATATAGCGGGGGCGGACGAGCAGTACTTC	CASSHIAGADEQYF
.	TRBD1	TRBJ2-7	TRBV6-5	TGTGCCAGCAGTTACAGTCTAGGACAGGGGAAGTACGAGCAGTACTTC	CASSYSLGQGKYEQYF
.	.	TRBJ2-7	TRBV5-4	TGTGCCAGCAGCGAAAGCGGATATGCGTCCTACGAGCAGTACTTC	CASSESGYASYEQYF
few	TRBD1	TRBJ2-1	TRBV14	TGTGCCAGCAGCCAAATAGGGACAGGGTACAATGAGCAGTTCTTC	CASSQIGTGYNEQFF
.	TRBD1	TRBJ2-5	TRBV18	TGTGCCAGCTCCCGACAGGGGAATGAAGAGACCCAGTACTTC	CASSRQGNEETQYF
.	.	TRBJ1-2	TRBV19	TGTGCCAGTAGTATAGCTTTGGGGCACGACTATGGCTACACCTTC	CASSIALGHDYGYTF
few	.	TRBJ1-5	TRBV19	TGTGCCAGTAGTATGGGGGGGTTTAGCAATCAGCCCCAGCATTTT	CASSMGGFSNQPQHF
.	.	TRBJ2-7	TRBV5-5	TGTGCCAGCAGCCGAGGACAGATTTACGAGCAGTACTTC	CASSRGQIYEQYF